Sequencing of this T cell receptor (beta chain) was carried out in a study of T cell responses to AZD1222 COVID-19 vaccine. The CDR3 sequence is 13 residues long. Trimming took 11 bases from V and 0 from J, leaving 13 bases between them. Clones were read by immunoSEQ multiplex PCR, and TCRdb kept only the in-frame ones, dropping some. The sample includes roughly 150,000 clones, around 90% seen only once; the top ten take about 1%. The material sequenced was peripheral blood, taken 28 days after the second AZD1222 dose. The rearrangement links TRBV12-3 or TRBV12-4 to TRBJ1-1; the D gene is possibly TRBD1 (6 bases). The receptor's source is an adult who received the AZD1222 COVID-19 vaccine. For the CDR3, the DNA is TGTGCCTCAACAGGGAATTTGAACACTGAAGCTTTCTTT. Its protein is CASTGNLNTEAFF.